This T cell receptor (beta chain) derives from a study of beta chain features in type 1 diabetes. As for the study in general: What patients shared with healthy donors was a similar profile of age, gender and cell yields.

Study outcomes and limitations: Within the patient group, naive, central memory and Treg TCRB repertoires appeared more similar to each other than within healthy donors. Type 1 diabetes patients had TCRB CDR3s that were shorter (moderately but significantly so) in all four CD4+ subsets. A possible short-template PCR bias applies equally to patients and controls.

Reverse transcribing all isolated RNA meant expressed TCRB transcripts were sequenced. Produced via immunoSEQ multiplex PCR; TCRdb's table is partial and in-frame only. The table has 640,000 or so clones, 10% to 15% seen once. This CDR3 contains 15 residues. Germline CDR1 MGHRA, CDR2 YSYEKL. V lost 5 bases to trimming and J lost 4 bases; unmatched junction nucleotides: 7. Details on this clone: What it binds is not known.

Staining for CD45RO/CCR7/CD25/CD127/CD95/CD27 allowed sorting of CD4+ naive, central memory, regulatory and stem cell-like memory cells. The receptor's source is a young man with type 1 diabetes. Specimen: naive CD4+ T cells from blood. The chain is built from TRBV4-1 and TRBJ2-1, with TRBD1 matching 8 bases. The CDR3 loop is CASSRPTGGYNEQFF. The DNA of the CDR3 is TGCGCCAGCAGCAGGCCCACAGGGGGGTACAATGAGCAGTTCTTC.